This TCR beta chain came from a study of blood T cell repertoires in COVID-19. Study as a whole: Acute and convalescent COVID-19 specimens originated in the United States, Italy and Spain. The cDNA or gDNA used as material had been derived from T cells, B-cell-depleted T cells, or PBMCs.

Original methodology: The authors estimated nucleated cell counts from reference gene primer amplification. TCRdb's copy holds only in-frame clones and misses some; the assay was immunoSEQ multiplex PCR. V, J and clone size were drawn from that table, and D and trimming were deduced from the DNA. In the table there are approximately 250,000 clones, 80% to 90% of which are singletons. The CDR3 totals 15 residues. V shed 5 bases and J 3 bases; nucleotides not matched to a gene: 6. Germline values: CDR1 PRHDT, CDR2 FYEKMQ (reference sequence). This clone was found a few times. J is TRBJ2-7 and V is TRBV13; 11 bases fit TRBD2. The TCR originated in a man aged 25-40 years with active or convalescent COVID-19. Material: peripheral blood. CDR3 residues: CASSQTSGDLYEQYF. In DNA form, the CDR3 reads TGTGCCAGCAGCCAGACTAGCGGGGACCTCTACGAGCAGTACTTC.